This T cell receptor beta chain was recorded in a study of T cell changes during pregnancy in multiple sclerosis. The V gene end was trimmed by 1 base and the J gene end by 2 bases; junction bases not matched to a gene: 4. CDR1 is LNHNV, CDR2 YYDKDF, per germline (reference sequence). The CDR3 is made up of 16 amino acids. Sequencing was performed with immunoSEQ multiplex PCR; in TCRdb, only in-frame clones are kept and a portion is missing. This sample carries some 43,000 clones, around 90% of them seen once, and the ten largest clones take 1.3% to 1.5%. The chain recombines TRBV15 with TRBJ2-3, with 9 bases fitting TRBD2. Specimen: peripheral blood, collected in the first trimester of pregnancy. The TCR comes from a female donor in good health, enrolled as a control in a pregnancy study. CDR3 nucleotide sequence: TGTGCCACCAGCAGAGTAGCGGGGGTAAACACAGATACGCAGTATTTT. It yields the protein CATSRVAGVNTDTQYF.